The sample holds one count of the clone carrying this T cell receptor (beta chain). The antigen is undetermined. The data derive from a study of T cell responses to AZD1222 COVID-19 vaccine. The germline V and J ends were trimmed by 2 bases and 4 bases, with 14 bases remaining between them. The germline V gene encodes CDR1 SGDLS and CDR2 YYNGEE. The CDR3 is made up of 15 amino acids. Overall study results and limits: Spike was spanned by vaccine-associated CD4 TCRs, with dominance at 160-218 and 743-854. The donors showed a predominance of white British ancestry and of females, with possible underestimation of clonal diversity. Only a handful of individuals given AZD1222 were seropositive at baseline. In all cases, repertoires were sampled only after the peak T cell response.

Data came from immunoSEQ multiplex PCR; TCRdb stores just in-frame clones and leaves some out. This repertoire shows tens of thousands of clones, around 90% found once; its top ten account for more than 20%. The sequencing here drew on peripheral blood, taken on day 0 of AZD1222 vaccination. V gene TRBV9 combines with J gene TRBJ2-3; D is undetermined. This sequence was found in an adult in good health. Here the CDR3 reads CASSVAGTIPDTQYF. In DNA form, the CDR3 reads TGTGCCAGCAGCGTCGCAGGCACAATCCCAGATACGCAGTATTTT.